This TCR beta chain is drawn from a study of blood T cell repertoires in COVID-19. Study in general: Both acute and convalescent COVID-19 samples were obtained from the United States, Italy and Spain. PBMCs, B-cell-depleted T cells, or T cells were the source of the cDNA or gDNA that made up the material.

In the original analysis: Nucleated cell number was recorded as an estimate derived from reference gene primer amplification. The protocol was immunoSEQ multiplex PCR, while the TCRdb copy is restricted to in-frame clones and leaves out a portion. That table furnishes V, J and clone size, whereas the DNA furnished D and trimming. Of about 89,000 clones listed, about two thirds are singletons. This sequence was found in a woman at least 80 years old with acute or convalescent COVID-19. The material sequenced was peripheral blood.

CDR3 region: CASSWSHQGTEAFF. The CDR3 DNA reads TGTGCCAGCAGTTGGAGCCATCAGGGGACTGAAGCTTTCTTT. This chain uses TRBV6-2 or TRBV6-3 with TRBJ1-1; D possibly corresponds to TRBD1 (6 bases). Looked up from germline, CDR1 is MNHEY and CDR2 is SVGEGT. V dropped 4 bases and J dropped 5 bases, with 14 bases sitting between them. CDR3 length: 14 amino acids.